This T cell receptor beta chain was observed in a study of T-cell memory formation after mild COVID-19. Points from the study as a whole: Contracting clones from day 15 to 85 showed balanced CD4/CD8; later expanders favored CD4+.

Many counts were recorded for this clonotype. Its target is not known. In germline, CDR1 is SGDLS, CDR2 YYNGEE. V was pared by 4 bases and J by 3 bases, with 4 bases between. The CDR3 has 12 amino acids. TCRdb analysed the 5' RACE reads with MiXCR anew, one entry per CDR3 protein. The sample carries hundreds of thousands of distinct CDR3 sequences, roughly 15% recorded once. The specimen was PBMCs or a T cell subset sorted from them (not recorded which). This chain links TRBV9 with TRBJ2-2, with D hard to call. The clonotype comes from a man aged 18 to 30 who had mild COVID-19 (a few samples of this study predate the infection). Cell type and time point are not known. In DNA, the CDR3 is TGTGCCAGCAGCAGGTACACCGGGGAGCTGTTTTTT. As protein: CASSRYTGELFF.